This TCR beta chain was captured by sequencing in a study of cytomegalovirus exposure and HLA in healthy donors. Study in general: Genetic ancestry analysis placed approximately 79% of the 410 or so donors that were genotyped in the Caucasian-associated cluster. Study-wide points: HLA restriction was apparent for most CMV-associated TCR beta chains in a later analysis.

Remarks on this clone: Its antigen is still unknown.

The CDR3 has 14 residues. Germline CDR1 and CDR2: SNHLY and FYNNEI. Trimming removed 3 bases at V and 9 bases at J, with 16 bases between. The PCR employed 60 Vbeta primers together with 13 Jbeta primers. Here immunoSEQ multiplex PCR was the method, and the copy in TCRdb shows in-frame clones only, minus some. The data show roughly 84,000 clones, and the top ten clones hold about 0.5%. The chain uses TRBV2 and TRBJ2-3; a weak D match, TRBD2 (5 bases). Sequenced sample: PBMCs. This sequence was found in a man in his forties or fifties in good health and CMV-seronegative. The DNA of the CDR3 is TGTGCCAGCAGTGATGAATTCGGGATCCGAACGCAGTATTTT. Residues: CASSDEFGIRTQYF. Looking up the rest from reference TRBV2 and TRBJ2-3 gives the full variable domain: EPEVTQTPSHQVTQMGQEVILRCVPISNHLYFYWYRQILGQKVEFLVSFYNNEISEKSEIFDDQFSVERPDGSNFTLKIRSTKLEDSAMYFCASSDEFGIRTQYFGPGTRLTVL.